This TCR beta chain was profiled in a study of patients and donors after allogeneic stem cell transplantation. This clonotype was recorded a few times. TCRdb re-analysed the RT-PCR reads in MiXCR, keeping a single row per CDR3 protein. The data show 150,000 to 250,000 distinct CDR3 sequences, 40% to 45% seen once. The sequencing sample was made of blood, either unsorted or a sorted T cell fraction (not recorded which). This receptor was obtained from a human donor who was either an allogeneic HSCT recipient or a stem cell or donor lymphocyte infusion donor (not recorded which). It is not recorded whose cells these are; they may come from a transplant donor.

CDR3 loop: CASRGDRGQGQPQHF. The CDR3 DNA is TGTGCCAGCAGAGGCGACAGGGGGCAGGGTCAGCCCCAGCATTTT. V usage is TRBV12-3 or TRBV12-4 and J usage is TRBJ1-5, with 10 bases aligning to TRBD1. After removal of 6 bases from V and 6 bases from J, the junction contained 8 bases not matched to a gene. This CDR3 is built from 15 residues.